Below, 3 T cell receptor beta chains from the same sample are listed, as sequenced in a study of cytomegalovirus exposure and HLA in healthy donors (dated by TCRdb to about 2017). Libraries came from the immunoSEQ multiplex PCR assay. TCRdb stores this immuneACCESS table with in-frame sequences only. Part of the clones is absent; in the studies checked, under half of the shortfall reflects unresolved V genes, and no reason is known for the rest. In all, the sample holds about 360,000 clones, and approximately 90% of those were seen once. Jointly, the top ten make up roughly 0.8% of the sample. The sample taken for sequencing was PBMCs. Receptors were obtained from a woman under 30 in good health and CMV-seronegative.

The CDR3 nucleotides are TGCGCCAGCAGCTTGGCTGGACTGGACAATGAGCAGTTCTTC. It encodes CASSLAGLDNEQFF. This chain uses TRBV5-1 with TRBJ2-1, with D perhaps TRBD2 (5 bases). This CDR3 is 14 amino acids long. Trimming left V 0 bases short and J 5 bases short, with 9 bases between. Germline loops: CDR1 SGHRS, CDR2 YFSETQ.

The chain has TRBV2 and TRBJ2-1; 12 nucleotides line up with TRBD2. The V gene's germline CDR1 is SNHLY and CDR2 FYNNEI. This CDR3 is 15 amino acids long. Losses at the gene ends were 11 bases for V and 8 bases for J; bases not matched to a gene: 13. CDR3 loop: CAGQTSGGPGYEQFF. CDR3 in DNA: TGTGCCGGCCAGACTAGCGGGGGCCCGGGGTATGAGCAGTTCTTC.

This CDR3 is CASSGAPRGHKIDSGNTIYF. The CDR3 coding sequence is TGTGCCAGCAGCGGAGCCCCTAGGGGACACAAGATTGACTCTGGAAACACCATATATTTT. The chain carries TRBV9 and TRBJ1-3; perhaps TRBD1 as D (6 bases). This CDR3 comprises 20 residues. Between the trimmed V and J ends, which lost 3 bases and 0 bases, there was a span of 25 bases. Germline lookup yields CDR1 SGDLS and CDR2 YYNGEE.